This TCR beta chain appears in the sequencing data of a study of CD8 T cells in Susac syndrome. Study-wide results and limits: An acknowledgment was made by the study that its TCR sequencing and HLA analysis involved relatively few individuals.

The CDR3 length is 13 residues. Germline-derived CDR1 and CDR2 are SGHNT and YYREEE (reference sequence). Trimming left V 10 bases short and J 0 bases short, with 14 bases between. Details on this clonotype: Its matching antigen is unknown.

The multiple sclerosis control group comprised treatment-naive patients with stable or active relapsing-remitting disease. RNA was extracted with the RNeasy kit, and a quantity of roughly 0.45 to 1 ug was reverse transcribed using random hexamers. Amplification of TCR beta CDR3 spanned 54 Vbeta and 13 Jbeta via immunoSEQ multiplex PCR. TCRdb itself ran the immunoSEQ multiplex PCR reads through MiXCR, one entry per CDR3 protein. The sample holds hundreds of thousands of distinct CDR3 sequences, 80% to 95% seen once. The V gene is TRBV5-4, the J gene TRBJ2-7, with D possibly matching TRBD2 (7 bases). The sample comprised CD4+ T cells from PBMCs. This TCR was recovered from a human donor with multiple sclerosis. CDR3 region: CASGGPSSYEQYF. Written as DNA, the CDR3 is TGTGCCTCCGGGGGGCCCAGCTCCTACGAGCAGTACTTC.